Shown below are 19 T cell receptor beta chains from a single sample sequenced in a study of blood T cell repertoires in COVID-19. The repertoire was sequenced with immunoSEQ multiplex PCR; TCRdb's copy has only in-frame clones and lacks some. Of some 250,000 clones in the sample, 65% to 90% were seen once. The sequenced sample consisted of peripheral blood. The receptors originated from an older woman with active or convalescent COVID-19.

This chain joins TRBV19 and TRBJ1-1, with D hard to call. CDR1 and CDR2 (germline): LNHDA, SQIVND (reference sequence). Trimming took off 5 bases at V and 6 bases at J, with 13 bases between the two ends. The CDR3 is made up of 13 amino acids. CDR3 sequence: CASSWRVEAEAFF. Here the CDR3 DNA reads TGTGCCAGTAGTTGGAGGGTGGAAGCTGAAGCTTTCTTT.

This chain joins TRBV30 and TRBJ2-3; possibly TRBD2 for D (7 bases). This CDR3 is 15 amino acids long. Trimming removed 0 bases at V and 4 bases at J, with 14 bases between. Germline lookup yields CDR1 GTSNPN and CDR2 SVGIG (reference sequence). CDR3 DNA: TGTGCCTGGAGTGTAATGGGGGGGCGCCCAGATACGCAGTATTTT. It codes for CAWSVMGGRPDTQYF.

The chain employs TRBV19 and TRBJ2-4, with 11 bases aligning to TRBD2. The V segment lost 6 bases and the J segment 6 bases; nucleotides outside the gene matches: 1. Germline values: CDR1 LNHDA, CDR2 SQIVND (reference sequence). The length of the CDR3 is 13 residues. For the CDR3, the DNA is TGTGCCAGTAGGGGACTAGCGGCAAACATTCAGTACTTC. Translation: CASRGLAANIQYF. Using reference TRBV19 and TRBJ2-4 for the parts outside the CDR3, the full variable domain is DGGITQSPKYLFRKEGQNVTLSCEQNLNHDAMYWYRQDPGQGLRLIYYSQIVNDFQKGDIAEGYSVSREKKESFPLTVTSAQKNPTAFYLCASRGLAANIQYFGAGTRLSVL.

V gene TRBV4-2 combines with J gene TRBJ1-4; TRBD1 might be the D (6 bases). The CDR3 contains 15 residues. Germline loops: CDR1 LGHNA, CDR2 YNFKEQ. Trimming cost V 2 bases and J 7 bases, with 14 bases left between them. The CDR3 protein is CASSQQRGGGEKLFF. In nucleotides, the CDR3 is TGTGCCAGCAGCCAACAAAGGGGGGGCGGTGAAAAACTGTTTTTT.

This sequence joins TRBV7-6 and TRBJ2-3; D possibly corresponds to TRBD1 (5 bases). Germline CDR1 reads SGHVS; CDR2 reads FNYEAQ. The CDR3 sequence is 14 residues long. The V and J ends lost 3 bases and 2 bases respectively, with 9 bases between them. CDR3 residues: CASSLSGNTDTQYF. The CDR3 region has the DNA TGTGCCAGCAGCTTGTCAGGGAACACAGATACGCAGTATTTT.

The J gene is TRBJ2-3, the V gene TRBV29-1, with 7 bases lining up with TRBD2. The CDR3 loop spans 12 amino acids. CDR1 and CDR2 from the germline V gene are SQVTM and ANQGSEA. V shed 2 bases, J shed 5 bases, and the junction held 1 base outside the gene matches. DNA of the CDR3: TGCAGCGTTGAACGGGGGGAAGATACGCAGTATTTT. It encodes CSVERGEDTQYF.

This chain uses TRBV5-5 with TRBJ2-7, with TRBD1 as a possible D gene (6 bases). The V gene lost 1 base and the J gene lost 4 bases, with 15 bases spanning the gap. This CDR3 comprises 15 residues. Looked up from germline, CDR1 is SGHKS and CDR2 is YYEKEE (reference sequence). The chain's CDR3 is CASSLWAGVVYEQYF. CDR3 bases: TGTGCCAGCAGCTTGTGGGCAGGGGTCGTTTACGAGCAGTACTTC.

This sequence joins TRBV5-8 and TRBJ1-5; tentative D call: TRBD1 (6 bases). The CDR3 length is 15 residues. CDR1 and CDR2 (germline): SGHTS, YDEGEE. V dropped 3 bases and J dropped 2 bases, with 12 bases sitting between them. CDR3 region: CASSSTGLGNQPQHF. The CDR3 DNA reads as TGTGCCAGCAGCTCAACAGGGTTAGGCAATCAGCCCCAGCATTTT.

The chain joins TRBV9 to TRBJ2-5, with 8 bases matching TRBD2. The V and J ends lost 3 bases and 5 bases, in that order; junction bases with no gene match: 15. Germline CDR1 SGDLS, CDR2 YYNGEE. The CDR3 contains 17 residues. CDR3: CASSAPGGVLSTETQYF. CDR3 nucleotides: TGTGCCAGCAGCGCACCGGGGGGGGTACTTTCCACCGAGACCCAGTACTTC. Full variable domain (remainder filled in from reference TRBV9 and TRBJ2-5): DSGVTQTPKHLITATGQRVTLRCSPRSGDLSVYWYQQSLDQGLQFLIQYYNGEERAKGNILERFSAQQFPDLHSELNLSSLELGDSALYFCASSAPGGVLSTETQYFGPGTRLLVL.

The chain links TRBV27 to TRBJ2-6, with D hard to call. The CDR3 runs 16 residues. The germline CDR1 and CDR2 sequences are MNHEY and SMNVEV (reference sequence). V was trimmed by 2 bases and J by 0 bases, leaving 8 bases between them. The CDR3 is CASSLHRSSGANVLTF. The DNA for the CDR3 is TGTGCCAGCAGTTTACATCGTAGCTCTGGGGCCAACGTCCTGACTTTC.

Written as DNA, the CDR3 is TGCGCCAGCAGCCAAGATGTAAACTATGGCTACACCTTC. Protein sequence: CASSQDVNYGYTF. This chain joins TRBV4-1 and TRBJ1-2; the D is unclear. This CDR3 comprises 13 residues. From germline, CDR1 is MGHRA and CDR2 YSYEKL. V shed 0 bases and J shed 2 bases, with 4 bases lying between them.

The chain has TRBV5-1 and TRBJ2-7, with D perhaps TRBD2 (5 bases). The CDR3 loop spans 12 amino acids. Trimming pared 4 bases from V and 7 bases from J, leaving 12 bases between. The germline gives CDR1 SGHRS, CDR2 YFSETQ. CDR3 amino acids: CASSPWTGEQYF. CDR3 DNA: TGCGCCAGCAGCCCGTGGACTGGGGAGCAGTACTTC.

CDR3 sequence (DNA): TGTGCCAGCAGCTTATCCATTTCCAACGAGCAGTACTTC. Amino acid sequence: CASSLSISNEQYF. J is TRBJ2-7 and V is TRBV13, with D uncertain. Germline V gene data show CDR1 as PRHDT and CDR2 as FYEKMQ (reference sequence). The CDR3 runs 13 residues. The V and J ends lost 2 bases and 5 bases respectively, with 10 bases between them.

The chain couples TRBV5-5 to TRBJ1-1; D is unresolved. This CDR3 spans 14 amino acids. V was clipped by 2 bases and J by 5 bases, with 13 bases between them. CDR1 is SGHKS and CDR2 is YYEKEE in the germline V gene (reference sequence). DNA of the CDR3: TGTGCCAGCAGCTTTTCCCAGGCAAGGACTGAAGCTTTCTTT. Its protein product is CASSFSQARTEAFF.

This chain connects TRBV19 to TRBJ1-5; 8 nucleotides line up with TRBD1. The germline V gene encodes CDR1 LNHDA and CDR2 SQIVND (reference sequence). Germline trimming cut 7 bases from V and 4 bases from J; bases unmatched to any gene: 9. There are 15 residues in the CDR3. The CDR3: CASTIRTGRNQPQHF. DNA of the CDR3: TGTGCCAGTACCATCCGGACAGGGCGGAATCAGCCCCAGCATTTT.

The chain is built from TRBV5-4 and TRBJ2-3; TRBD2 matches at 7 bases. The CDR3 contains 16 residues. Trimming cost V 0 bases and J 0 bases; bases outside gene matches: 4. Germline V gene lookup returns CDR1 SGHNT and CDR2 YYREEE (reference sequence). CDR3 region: CASSLGGGGSTDTQYF. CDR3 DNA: TGTGCCAGCAGCTTGGGGGGGGGAGGTAGCACAGATACGCAGTATTTT.

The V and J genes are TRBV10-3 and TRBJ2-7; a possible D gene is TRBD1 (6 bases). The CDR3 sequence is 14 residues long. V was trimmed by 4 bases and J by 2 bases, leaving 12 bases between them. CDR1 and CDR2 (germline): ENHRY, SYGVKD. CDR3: CAISGPGTTYEQYF. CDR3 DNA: TGTGCCATCAGTGGACCCGGGACAACCTACGAGCAGTACTTC.

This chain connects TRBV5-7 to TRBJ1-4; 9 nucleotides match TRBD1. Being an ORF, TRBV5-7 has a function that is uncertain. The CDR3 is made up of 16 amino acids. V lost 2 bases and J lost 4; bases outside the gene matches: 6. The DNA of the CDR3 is TGTGCCAGCAGCTTTAGTGTGGGACAGGGTAATGAAAAACTGTTTTTT. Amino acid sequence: CASSFSVGQGNEKLFF.

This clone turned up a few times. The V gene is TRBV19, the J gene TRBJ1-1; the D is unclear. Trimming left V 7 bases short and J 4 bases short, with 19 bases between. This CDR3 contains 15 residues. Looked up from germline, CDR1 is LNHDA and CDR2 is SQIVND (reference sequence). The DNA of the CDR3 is TGTGCCAGTACCGCTTGGTGGAGGGCGGGCACTGAAGCTTTCTTT. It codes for CASTAWWRAGTEAFF.